Shown below are 31 T cell receptor beta chains from a single sample sequenced in a study of memory CD4+ T cells and cytomegalovirus serostatus. The sort gate was single viable CD3+CD4+CD8-CD45RO+ cells for memory CD4+ T cells. Some clones are missing from TCRdb's copy, which holds only in-frame ones; the method was immunoSEQ multiplex PCR. The sample lists approximately 46,000 clones, over 75% occurring once. The sequencing sample was made of memory CD4+ T cells from blood. Source of these receptors: an adult in good health and CMV-seronegative.

The chain is built from TRBV7-2 and TRBJ2-5; D might be TRBD1 or TRBD2, each matching 5 bases. The CDR3 extends over 13 amino acids. Germline V gene sequence: CDR1 SGHTA, CDR2 FQGNSA. V gave up 5 bases and J gave up 2 bases, with 9 bases separating them. The CDR3 sequence: CASSLGVQETQYF. In nucleotides, the CDR3 is TGTGCCAGCAGCCTGGGGGTGCAAGAGACCCAGTACTTC.

This clone has a handful of counts. The J gene is TRBJ2-3, the V gene TRBV29-1; a weak D match, TRBD1 (6 bases). Per germline, CDR1 SQVTM and CDR2 ANQGSEA. The CDR3 runs 14 residues. Trimming took 6 bases from V and 4 from J, leaving 17 bases between them. The CDR3 loop reads CSVRRGIGADTQYF. The CDR3 DNA follows: TGCAGCGTCCGTAGGGGGATAGGGGCAGATACGCAGTATTTT.

The rearrangement joins TRBV9 to TRBJ2-5; no clear D. The germline gives CDR1 SGDLS, CDR2 YYNGEE. Trimming removed 7 bases from V and 7 bases from J, with 23 bases in between. The CDR3 covers 15 residues. The CDR3 nucleotides are TGTGCCAGCGATCCTCTCGGCACCATGTCCGGGACCCAGTACTTC. Translation: CASDPLGTMSGTQYF.

The chain uses TRBV6-6 and TRBJ1-1; no definite D call. Deletions cut 2 bases from V and 1 base from J, with 8 bases between. The germline V gene has CDR1 MNHNY and CDR2 SVGAGI (reference sequence). The CDR3 extends over 14 amino acids. The CDR3 DNA sequence: TGTGCCAGCAGTTACAGTCCGAAGAACACTGAAGCTTTCTTT. It codes for CASSYSPKNTEAFF.

This clone was seen more than once but under ten times. The gene calls are TRBV5-5 and TRBJ1-4; D ambiguous. Germline CDR1 SGHKS, CDR2 YYEKEE (reference sequence). With 0 bases removed from V and 0 bases from J, the gap between germline ends came to 6 bases. The CDR3 consists of 15 residues. The CDR3 coding sequence is TGTGCCAGCAGCTTGGGCAGTTCAACTAATGAAAAACTGTTTTTT. It encodes CASSLGSSTNEKLFF.

This chain joins TRBV29-1 and TRBJ1-1; D gene uncertain. V was pared by 7 bases and J by 2 bases, with 20 bases between. This CDR3 contains 15 residues. Per the germline V gene, CDR1 is SQVTM and CDR2 is ANQGSEA. CDR3 residues: CSAHPEVDINTEAFF. The CDR3 region has the DNA TGCAGCGCCCACCCGGAAGTAGACATAAACACTGAAGCTTTCTTT.

The chain is built from TRBV2 and TRBJ2-2, with D possibly being TRBD1 (6 bases). This CDR3 contains 14 residues. Between the trimmed V and J ends, which lost 6 bases and 4 bases, there was a span of 12 bases. The germline gives CDR1 SNHLY, CDR2 FYNNEI. In DNA form, the CDR3 reads TGTGCCAGCAGGGAACAGGGTCCCACCGGGGAGCTGTTTTTT. Amino acid sequence: CASREQGPTGELFF.

This clone came up a few times. The J gene is TRBJ1-1, the V gene TRBV7-2, with D hard to call. The V gene's germline CDR1 is SGHTA and CDR2 FQGNSA. V was trimmed by 5 bases and J by 0 bases, leaving 10 bases between them. This CDR3 contains 14 residues. CDR3: CASSLQPLNTEAFF. CDR3 in DNA: TGTGCCAGCAGCCTACAGCCCCTGAACACTGAAGCTTTCTTT.

In this sample, this clone turned up once. The chain combines TRBV9 with TRBJ1-4; tentative D call: TRBD1 (5 bases). Per the germline V gene, CDR1 is SGDLS and CDR2 is YYNGEE. The CDR3 length is 14 residues. Trimming cost V 1 base and J 4 bases, with 8 bases left between them. CDR3 in DNA: TGTGCCAGCAGCGTACTGGACAATAATGAAAAACTGTTTTTT. Protein product: CASSVLDNNEKLFF.

V is TRBV25-1 and J is TRBJ1-2; TRBD1 matches 8 bases. The CDR3 contains 17 residues. Germline CDR1 and CDR2: MGHDK and SYGVNS. V lost 4 bases to trimming and J lost 2 bases; unmatched junction nucleotides: 12. The CDR3 region is CASSATGGRGVNYGYTF. CDR3 DNA sequence: TGTGCCAGCAGTGCAACAGGGGGGCGCGGTGTGAACTATGGCTACACCTTC.

This CDR3 reads CASSQTIRGSIHEQFF. The CDR3 DNA sequence: TGCGCCAGCAGCCAGACGATCAGGGGTAGTATCCATGAGCAGTTCTTC. V usage is TRBV4-3 and J usage is TRBJ2-1; D perhaps matches TRBD1 (6 bases). Germline assignment: CDR1 LGHNA and CDR2 YSLEER. CDR3 length: 16 residues. V was cut by 3 bases and J by 8 bases, with 20 bases left in between.

The genes are TRBV5-8 and TRBJ1-2, with 7 bases matching TRBD1. After removal of 4 bases from V and 3 bases from J, the junction contained 9 bases not matched to a gene. The germline CDR1 and CDR2 sequences are SGHTS and YDEGEE. This CDR3 has 15 residues. The CDR3 loop reads CASSPPTGPYYGYTF. As DNA, the CDR3 is TGTGCCAGCAGCCCGCCGACAGGGCCCTACTATGGCTACACCTTC.

This clone has a single count. This sequence joins TRBV4-2 and TRBJ2-7; 11 nucleotides match TRBD2. The J segment lost 6 bases and the V segment lost 0 bases, leaving 4 bases of the junction unmatched. Germline assignment: CDR1 LGHNA and CDR2 YNFKEQ. The CDR3 length is 15 residues. In DNA, the CDR3 is TGTGCCAGCAGCCAAGAACCGGGACTAGCGGCCGAGCAGTACTTC. The encoded protein is CASSQEPGLAAEQYF.

The chain employs TRBV10-3 and TRBJ2-3; D might be TRBD2 (6 bases). With 8 bases removed from V and 2 bases from J, the gap between germline ends came to 14 bases. The CDR3 loop spans 14 amino acids. CDR1 is ENHRY, CDR2 SYGVKD, per germline. The CDR3 loop reads CAIGSAGHTDTQYF. The CDR3 nucleotides read TGTGCCATCGGCTCTGCGGGGCACACAGATACGCAGTATTTT.

This chain links TRBV10-3 with TRBJ1-2; D is perhaps TRBD1 (5 bases). Per the germline V gene, CDR1 is ENHRY and CDR2 is SYGVKD. The CDR3 is made up of 13 amino acids. V lost 4 bases to trimming and J lost 7 bases, with 13 bases between them. This chain's CDR3 is CAISASGGIGYTF. The CDR3 DNA reads as TGTGCCATCAGTGCCAGTGGGGGGATTGGCTACACCTTC.

A single count supports this clone. The chain couples TRBV11-2 to TRBJ2-5; 10 nucleotides align to TRBD1. V dropped 5 bases and J dropped 3; count of bases not matched to a gene: 9. Germline CDR1 reads SGHAT; CDR2 reads FQNNGV. The CDR3 loop spans 16 amino acids. CDR3 region: CASSRRPGQGKETQYF. Here the CDR3 DNA reads TGTGCCAGCAGCAGAAGGCCGGGACAGGGGAAAGAGACCCAGTACTTC.

The chain uses TRBV7-9 and TRBJ2-7; TRBD1 matches at 10 bases. The ends lost 2 bases at V and 7 bases at J; junction bases unmatched: 11. CDR1 is SEHNR and CDR2 is FQNEAQ in the germline V gene (reference sequence). The CDR3 loop spans 16 amino acids. Here the CDR3 reads CASSLLSGSGQGEQYF. As DNA, the CDR3 is TGTGCCAGCAGCTTATTAAGCGGCTCGGGACAGGGGGAGCAGTACTTC.

The CDR3 reads CASSLTGGWGELFF. CDR3 DNA sequence: TGTGCCAGCAGCCTTACAGGGGGCTGGGGGGAGCTGTTTTTT. The chain uses TRBV7-2 and TRBJ2-2, with 9 bases aligning to TRBD1. Germline V lookup: CDR1 SGHTA, CDR2 FQGNSA. V lost 5 bases, J lost 8 bases, and 6 bases stayed unmatched. The length of the CDR3 is 14 residues.

This clone has more than one count but fewer than ten. V gene TRBV25-1 combines with J gene TRBJ2-5; 8 bases fit TRBD2. CDR1 is MGHDK and CDR2 is SYGVNS in the germline V gene. The CDR3 covers 16 residues. V was pared by 0 bases and J by 7 bases, with 10 bases of the junction left unmatched. The CDR3 loop is CASSEYKAGGIGTQYF. DNA of the CDR3: TGTGCCAGCAGTGAATATAAGGCGGGGGGCATTGGGACCCAGTACTTC.

The chain couples TRBV6-1 to TRBJ2-1; 7 bases match TRBD1. CDR3 length: 14 amino acids. Germline lookup yields CDR1 MNHNS and CDR2 SASEGT. The V gene end was trimmed by 7 bases and the J gene end by 1 base; junction bases not matched to a gene: 4. The CDR3 DNA sequence: TGTGCCAGCATCCGGGACAGTTCCTACAATGAGCAGTTCTTC. This sequence encodes CASIRDSSYNEQFF.

This clone was detected a few times. Other DNA sequences in this sample translate to the same CDR3. The rearrangement links TRBV19 to TRBJ1-6; D not resolved. This CDR3 contains 11 residues. Trimming removed 3 bases at V and 10 bases at J, with 4 bases between. The germline V gene encodes CDR1 LNHDA and CDR2 SQIVND (reference sequence). In DNA, the CDR3 is TGTGCCAGTAGTATGAACTCACCCCTCCACTTT. Residues: CASSMNSPLHF.

The chain joins TRBV9 to TRBJ1-4; D perhaps matches TRBD1 (5 bases). This CDR3 region has 15 residues. The germline V gene has CDR1 SGDLS and CDR2 YYNGEE. The V and J ends lost 0 bases and 0 bases respectively, with 6 bases between them. In DNA form, the CDR3 reads TGTGCCAGCAGCGTAGGGACAACAACTAATGAAAAACTGTTTTTT. This gives the protein CASSVGTTTNEKLFF.

V gene TRBV20-1 combines with J gene TRBJ1-2; TRBD1 aligns across 9 bases. After removal of 3 bases from V and 7 bases from J, the junction contained 0 bases not matched to a gene. CDR3 length: 11 residues. Germline V lookup: CDR1 DFQATT, CDR2 SNEGSKA (reference sequence). CDR3 sequence (DNA): TGCAGTGCTAGGACAGGGGGTGGCTACACCTTC. It encodes CSARTGGGYTF.

Here the CDR3 reads CASSLGTGGMNTEAFF. DNA of the CDR3: TGCGCCAGCAGCTTGGGGACAGGGGGCATGAACACTGAAGCTTTCTTT. V usage is TRBV5-1 and J usage is TRBJ1-1; 11 positions match TRBD1. The V segment lost 0 bases and the J segment 0 bases; nucleotides outside the gene matches: 1. The CDR3 totals 16 residues. Germline V gene data show CDR1 as SGHRS and CDR2 as YFSETQ.

This clone has only a few counts. This chain joins TRBV29-1 and TRBJ1-1; the D gene is possibly TRBD1 (6 bases). The CDR3 has 13 residues. CDR1 and CDR2 (germline): SQVTM, ANQGSEA. Trimming cost V 4 bases and J 5 bases, with 14 bases left between them. The CDR3, as DNA: TGCAGCGTTGGATTCGGGGGCAGGACTGAAGCTTTCTTT. Protein: CSVGFGGRTEAFF.

J is TRBJ2-7 and V is TRBV18; perhaps TRBD1 as D (6 bases). There are 15 residues in the CDR3. With 3 bases removed from V and 2 bases from J, the gap between germline ends came to 14 bases. Germline V lookup: CDR1 KGHSH, CDR2 LQKENI. CDR3 sequence reads: CASSPPSGTPYEQYF. The CDR3, as DNA: TGTGCCAGCTCACCCCCTTCCGGGACACCCTACGAGCAGTACTTC. Together with reference TRBV18 and TRBJ2-7, the CDR3 gives the full variable domain: NAGVMQNPRHLVRRRGQEARLRCSPMKGHSHVYWYRQLPEEGLKFMVYLQKENIIDESGMPKERFSAEFPKEGPSILRIQQVVRGDSAAYFCASSPPSGTPYEQYFGPGTRLTVT.

This chain connects TRBV5-1 to TRBJ2-2; D is unclear. Germline V gives CDR1 SGHRS, CDR2 YFSETQ. The CDR3 totals 15 residues. V lost 0 bases and J 5 bases, leaving 11 bases between the germline ends. CDR3 coding DNA: TGCGCCAGCAGCTTGGATAGGGCCTTAACCGGGGAGCTGTTTTTT. It encodes CASSLDRALTGELFF.

The chain recombines TRBV29-1 with TRBJ2-7; 10 bases are a match to TRBD1. The germline V gene has CDR1 SQVTM and CDR2 ANQGSEA. With V trimmed by 5 bases and J by 3 bases, 1 base remained unmatched. The CDR3 loop spans 12 amino acids. In DNA, the CDR3 is TGCAGCGTTAGGACAGGGGGCTACGAGCAGTACTTC. Translated: CSVRTGGYEQYF.

The chain is built from TRBV7-3 and TRBJ2-2, with D tentatively TRBD1 (5 bases). This CDR3 comprises 14 residues. The V end was cut by 1 base, the J end by 6 bases, with 9 bases between. Germline CDR1 reads SGHTA; CDR2 reads FQGTGA. CDR3 region: CASSLIGVAGELFF. In DNA form, the CDR3 reads TGTGCCAGCAGCTTAATAGGGGTAGCCGGGGAGCTGTTTTTT.

This clone was seen only once. V usage is TRBV2 and J usage is TRBJ2-5; possible D gene TRBD2, 6 bases. CDR1 and CDR2 from the germline V gene are SNHLY and FYNNEI. CDR3 length: 14 residues. The V and J ends lost 5 bases and 5 bases respectively, with 15 bases between them. DNA of the CDR3: TGTGCCAGCAGTCAATCTGGGGACTGGGAGACCCAGTACTTC. Its protein is CASSQSGDWETQYF. Variable domain in full (rest from reference TRBV2 and TRBJ2-5): EPEVTQTPSHQVTQMGQEVILRCVPISNHLYFYWYRQILGQKVEFLVSFYNNEISEKSEIFDDQFSVERPDGSNFTLKIRSTKLEDSAMYFCASSQSGDWETQYFGPGTRLLVL.

The chain combines TRBV30 with TRBJ1-3, with D maybe TRBD1 (5 bases). The CDR3 length is 16 residues. Germline V lookup: CDR1 GTSNPN, CDR2 SVGIG (reference sequence). V was clipped by 2 bases and J by 0 bases, with 14 bases between them. CDR3 DNA: TGTGCCTGGAGTAGTTGGGGGGGGAGCTCTGGAAACACCATATATTTT. As protein: CAWSSWGGSSGNTIYF.